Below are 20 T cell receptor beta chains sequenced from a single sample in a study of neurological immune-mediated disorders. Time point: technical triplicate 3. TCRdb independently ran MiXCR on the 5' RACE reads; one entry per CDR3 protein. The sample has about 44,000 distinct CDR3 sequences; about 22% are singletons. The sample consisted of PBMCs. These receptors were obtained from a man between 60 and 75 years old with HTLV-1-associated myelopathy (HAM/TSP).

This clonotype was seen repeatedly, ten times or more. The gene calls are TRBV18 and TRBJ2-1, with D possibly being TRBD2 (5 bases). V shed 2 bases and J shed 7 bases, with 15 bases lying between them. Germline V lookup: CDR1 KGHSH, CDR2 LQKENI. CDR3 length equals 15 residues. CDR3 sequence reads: CASSPLREQGNEQFF. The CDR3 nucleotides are TGTGCCAGCTCACCATTGAGGGAGCAAGGTAATGAGCAGTTCTTC.

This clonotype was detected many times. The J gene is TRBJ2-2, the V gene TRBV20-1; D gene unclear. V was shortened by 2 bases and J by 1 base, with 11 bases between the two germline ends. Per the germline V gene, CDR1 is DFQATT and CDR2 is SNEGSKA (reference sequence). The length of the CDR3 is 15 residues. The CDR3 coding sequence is TGCAGTGCTAGATCAGTCAGGAAGAACACCGGGGAGCTGTTTTTT. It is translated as CSARSVRKNTGELFF.

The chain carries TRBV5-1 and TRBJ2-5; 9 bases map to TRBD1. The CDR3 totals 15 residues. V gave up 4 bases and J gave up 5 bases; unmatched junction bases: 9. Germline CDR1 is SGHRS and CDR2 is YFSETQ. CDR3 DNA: TGCGCCAGCAGCGGACGGACAGGGGTGGTGGAGACCCAGTACTTC. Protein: CASSGRTGVVETQYF. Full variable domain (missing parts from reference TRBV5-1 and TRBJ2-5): KAGVTQTPRYLIKTRGQQVTLSCSPISGHRSVSWYQQTPGQGLQFLFEYFSETQRNKGNFPGRFSGRQFSNSRSEMNVSTLELGDSALYLCASSGRTGVVETQYFGPGTRLLVL.

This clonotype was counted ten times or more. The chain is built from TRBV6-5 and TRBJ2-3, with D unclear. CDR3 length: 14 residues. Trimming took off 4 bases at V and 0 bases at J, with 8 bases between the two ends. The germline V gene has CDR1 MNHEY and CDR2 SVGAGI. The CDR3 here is CASSSPYSTDTQYF. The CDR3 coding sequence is TGTGCCAGCAGTTCCCCTTATAGCACAGATACGCAGTATTTT.

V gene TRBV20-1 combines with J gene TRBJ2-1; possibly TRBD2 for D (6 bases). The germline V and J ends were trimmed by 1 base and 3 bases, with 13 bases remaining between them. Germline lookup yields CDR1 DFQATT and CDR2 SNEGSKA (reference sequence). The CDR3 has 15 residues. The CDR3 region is CSARGLGKRYNEQFF. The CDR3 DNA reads TGCAGTGCTAGAGGACTAGGGAAGCGCTACAATGAGCAGTTCTTC.

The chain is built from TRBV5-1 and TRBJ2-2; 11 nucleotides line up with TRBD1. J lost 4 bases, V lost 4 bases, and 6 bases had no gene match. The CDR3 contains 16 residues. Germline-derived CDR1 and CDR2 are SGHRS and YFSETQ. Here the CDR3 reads CASSPGQGAATGELFF. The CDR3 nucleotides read TGCGCCAGCAGCCCCGGACAGGGGGCGGCCACCGGGGAGCTGTTTTTT. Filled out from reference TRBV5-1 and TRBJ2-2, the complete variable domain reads KAGVTQTPRYLIKTRGQQVTLSCSPISGHRSVSWYQQTPGQGLQFLFEYFSETQRNKGNFPGRFSGRQFSNSRSEMNVSTLELGDSALYLCASSPGQGAATGELFFGEGSRLTVL.

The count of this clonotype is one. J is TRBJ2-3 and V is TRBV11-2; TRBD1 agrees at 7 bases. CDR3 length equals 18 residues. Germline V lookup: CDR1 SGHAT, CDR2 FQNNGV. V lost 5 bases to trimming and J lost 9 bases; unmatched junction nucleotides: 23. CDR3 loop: CASSLLPTGAQWVDTQYF. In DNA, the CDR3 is TGTGCCAGCAGCCTCCTACCCACAGGGGCGCAGTGGGTTGACACGCAGTATTTT.

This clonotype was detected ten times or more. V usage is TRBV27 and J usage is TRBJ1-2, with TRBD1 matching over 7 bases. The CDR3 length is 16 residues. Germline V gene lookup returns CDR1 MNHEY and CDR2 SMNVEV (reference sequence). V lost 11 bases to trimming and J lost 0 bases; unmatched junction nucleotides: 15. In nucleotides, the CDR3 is TGTGCCGGCAACGGGACAGCGAGCGAAGCTAACTATGGCTACACCTTC. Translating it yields CAGNGTASEANYGYTF.

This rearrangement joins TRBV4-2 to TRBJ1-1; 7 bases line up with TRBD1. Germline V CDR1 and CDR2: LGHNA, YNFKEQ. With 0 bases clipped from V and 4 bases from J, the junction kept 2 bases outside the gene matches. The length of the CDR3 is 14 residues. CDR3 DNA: TGTGCCAGCAGCCAAGAAACAGGGGTCACTGAAGCTTTCTTT. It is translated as CASSQETGVTEAFF.

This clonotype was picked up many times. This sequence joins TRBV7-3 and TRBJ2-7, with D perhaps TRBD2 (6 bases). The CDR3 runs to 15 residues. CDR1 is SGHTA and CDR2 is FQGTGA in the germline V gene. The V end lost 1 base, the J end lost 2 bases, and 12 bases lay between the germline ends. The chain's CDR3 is CASSLIPGEAYEQYF. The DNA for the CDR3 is TGTGCCAGCAGCTTAATCCCGGGGGAAGCCTACGAGCAGTACTTC.

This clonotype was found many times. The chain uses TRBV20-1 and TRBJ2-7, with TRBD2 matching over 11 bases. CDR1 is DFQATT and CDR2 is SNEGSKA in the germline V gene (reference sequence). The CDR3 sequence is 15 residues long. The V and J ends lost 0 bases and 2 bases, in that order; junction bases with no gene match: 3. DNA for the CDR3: TGCAGTGCTAGAGATCCGACTAGCGGGGCCTACGAGCAGTACTTC. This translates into CSARDPTSGAYEQYF.

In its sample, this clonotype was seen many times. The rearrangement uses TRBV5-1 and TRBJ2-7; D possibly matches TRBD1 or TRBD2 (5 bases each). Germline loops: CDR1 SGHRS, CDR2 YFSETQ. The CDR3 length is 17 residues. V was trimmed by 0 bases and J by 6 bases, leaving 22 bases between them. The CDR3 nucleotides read TGCGCCAGCAGCTTGGGGGGGTTAAAATGGACGGATCTCGAGCAGTACTTC. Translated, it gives CASSLGGLKWTDLEQYF.

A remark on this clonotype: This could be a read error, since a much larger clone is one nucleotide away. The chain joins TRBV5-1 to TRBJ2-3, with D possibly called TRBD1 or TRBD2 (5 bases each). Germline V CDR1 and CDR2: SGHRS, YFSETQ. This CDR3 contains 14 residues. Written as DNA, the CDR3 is TGCGCCAGCGTCCCTGGGACGGCTACAGATACGCGGTATTTT. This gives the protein CASVPGTATDTRYF.

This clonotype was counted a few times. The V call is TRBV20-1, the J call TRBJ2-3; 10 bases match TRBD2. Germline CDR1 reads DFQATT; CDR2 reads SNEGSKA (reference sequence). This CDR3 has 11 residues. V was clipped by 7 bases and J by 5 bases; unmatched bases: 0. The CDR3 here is CSGTSGDTQYF. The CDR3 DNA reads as TGCAGTGGGACTAGCGGAGATACGCAGTATTTT.

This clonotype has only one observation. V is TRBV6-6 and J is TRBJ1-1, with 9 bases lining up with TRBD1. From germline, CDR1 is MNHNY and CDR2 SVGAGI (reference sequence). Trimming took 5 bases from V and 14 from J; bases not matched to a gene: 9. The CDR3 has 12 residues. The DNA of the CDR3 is TGTGCCAGCAGTGTCCGGGACAGGGAGGACTTCTTT. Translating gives CASSVRDREDFF.

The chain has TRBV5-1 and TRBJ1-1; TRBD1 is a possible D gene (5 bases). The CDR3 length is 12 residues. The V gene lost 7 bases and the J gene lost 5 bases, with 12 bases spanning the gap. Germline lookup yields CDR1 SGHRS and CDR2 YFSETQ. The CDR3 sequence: CASEQTDTEAFF. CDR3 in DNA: TGCGCCAGCGAACAGACAGATACTGAAGCTTTCTTT.

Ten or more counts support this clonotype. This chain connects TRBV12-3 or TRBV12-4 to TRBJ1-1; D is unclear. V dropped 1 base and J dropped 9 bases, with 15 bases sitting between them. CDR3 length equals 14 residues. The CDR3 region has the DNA TGTGCCAGCAGTTTAGGGGCAGCTGTAGCGAAAGCTTTCTTT. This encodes CASSLGAAVAKAFF.

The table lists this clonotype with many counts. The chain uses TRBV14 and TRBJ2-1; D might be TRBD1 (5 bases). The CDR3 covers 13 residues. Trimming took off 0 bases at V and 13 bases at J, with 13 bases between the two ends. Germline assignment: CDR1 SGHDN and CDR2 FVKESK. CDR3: CASSQERGSSQFF. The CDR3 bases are TGTGCCAGCAGCCAAGAAAGGGGAAGCAGCCAGTTCTTC.

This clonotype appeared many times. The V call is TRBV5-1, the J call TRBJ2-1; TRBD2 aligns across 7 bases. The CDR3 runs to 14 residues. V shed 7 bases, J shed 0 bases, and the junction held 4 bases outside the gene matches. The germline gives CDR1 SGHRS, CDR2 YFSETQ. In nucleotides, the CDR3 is TGCGCCAGCCAGCGGGACTACTCCTACAATGAGCAGTTCTTC. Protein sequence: CASQRDYSYNEQFF.

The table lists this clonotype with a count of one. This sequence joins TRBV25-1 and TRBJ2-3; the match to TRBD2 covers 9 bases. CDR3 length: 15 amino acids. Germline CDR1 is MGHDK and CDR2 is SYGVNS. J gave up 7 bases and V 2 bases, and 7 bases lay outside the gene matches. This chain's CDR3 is CASSESGRQINTQYF. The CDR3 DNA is TGTGCCAGCAGTGAAAGCGGGAGGCAAATAAATACGCAGTATTTT.